Listed here are 3 T cell receptor beta chains from one sample, sequenced in a study of blood T cell repertoires in COVID-19 (dated by TCRdb to 2020 to 2022). Libraries were made using the immunoSEQ multiplex PCR assay. Sourced from immuneACCESS, this table was stored by TCRdb with only in-frame sequences that have V and J called. A share of the clones is absent; for the studies checked, an unresolved V gene accounts for under half, and the remainder has no known explanation. Across this sample there are roughly 430,000 clones, with approximately 91% seen only once. The ten largest clones capture roughly 1.9% of the sample. Input material: PBMCs or T cells enriched from blood (not recorded which). Source of these receptors: a woman between 40 and 50 years old with acute COVID-19.

V and J are TRBV10-3 and TRBJ2-7; 7 bases map to TRBD1. Per germline, CDR1 ENHRY and CDR2 SYGVKD. The CDR3 sequence is 17 residues long. J was trimmed by 0 bases and V by 6 bases; bases with no gene match: 14. The DNA of the CDR3 is TGTGCCATCAGAACCACTACTATTAGGGGGCTCTCCTACGAGCAGTACTTC. Its protein product is CAIRTTTIRGLSYEQYF.

The V and J genes are TRBV2 and TRBJ2-1, with unresolved D. V was pared by 3 bases and J by 3 bases, with 12 bases between. The CDR3 is 15 amino acids. Germline CDR1 SNHLY, CDR2 FYNNEI. In DNA, the CDR3 is TGTGCCAGCAGTGATGACTCCCTGGGCTACAATGAGCAGTTCTTC. Its protein is CASSDDSLGYNEQFF.

This sequence joins TRBV19 and TRBJ2-3; 10 bases are a match to TRBD2. Germline lookup yields CDR1 LNHDA and CDR2 SQIVND (reference sequence). The CDR3 extends over 15 amino acids. V shed 5 bases and J 4 bases; nucleotides not matched to a gene: 6. CDR3 residues: CASSFQAGGPDTQYF. In DNA, the CDR3 is TGTGCCAGTAGTTTTCAAGCGGGGGGGCCAGATACGCAGTATTTT.